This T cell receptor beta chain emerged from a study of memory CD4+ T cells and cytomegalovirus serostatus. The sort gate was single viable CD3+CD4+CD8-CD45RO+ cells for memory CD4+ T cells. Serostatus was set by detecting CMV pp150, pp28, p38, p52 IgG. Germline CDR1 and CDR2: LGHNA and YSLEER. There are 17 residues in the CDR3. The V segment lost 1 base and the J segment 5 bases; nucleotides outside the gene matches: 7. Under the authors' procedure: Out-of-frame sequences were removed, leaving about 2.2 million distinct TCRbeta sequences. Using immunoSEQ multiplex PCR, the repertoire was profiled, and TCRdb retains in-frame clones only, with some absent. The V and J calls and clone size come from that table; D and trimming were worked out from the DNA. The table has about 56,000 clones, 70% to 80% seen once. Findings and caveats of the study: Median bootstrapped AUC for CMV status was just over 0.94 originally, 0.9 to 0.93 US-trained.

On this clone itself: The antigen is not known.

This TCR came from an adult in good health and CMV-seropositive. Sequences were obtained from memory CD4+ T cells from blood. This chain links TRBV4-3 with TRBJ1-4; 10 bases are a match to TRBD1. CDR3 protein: CASSQAPRGQGNEKLFF. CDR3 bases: TGCGCCAGCAGCCAAGCCCCCCGGGGACAGGGGAATGAAAAACTGTTTTTT.